The 18 T cell receptor beta chains reported below all come from one sample, sequenced in a study of T cell clonality in common variable immunodeficiency (dated by TCRdb to 2015 to 2017). The method behind the library was the immunoSEQ multiplex PCR assay. Sourced from immuneACCESS, this table was stored by TCRdb with only in-frame sequences that have V and J called. A share of the clones is absent; for the studies checked, an unresolved V gene accounts for under half, and the remainder has no known explanation. The table records around 40,000 clones for this sample, and not one of them appears only once. The ten largest clones capture approximately 2.9% of the sample. Sequencing used peripheral blood mononuclear cells. These receptors were taken from a person aged 18-69 years in good health.

A remark on this clone: This may be a read error, as it is one base from a much larger clone. The read ends 3 residues before the CDR3 terminus; that terminus is restored from the germline J gene. The chain couples TRBV19 to TRBJ2-2, with 7 nucleotides matching TRBD1. Germline values: CDR1 LNHDA, CDR2 SQIVND (reference sequence). CDR3 length equals 17 residues. The part of the CDR3 DNA that was read is TGTGCCAGTAGTAAGGGGACAGTCAACTCTGGGGCCAACGTG. This codes for CASSKGTVNSGANV. The CDR3, in full, reads CASSKGTVNSGANVLFF.

Many counts were recorded for this clone. The CDR3 end falls 3 residues outside the read, so it is completed with the germline J gene. The chain carries TRBV5-1 and TRBJ2-3, with 7 bases matching TRBD2. V lost 4 bases to trimming and J lost 3 bases; unmatched junction nucleotides: 8. Germline assignment: CDR1 SGHRS and CDR2 YFSETQ. The CDR3 covers 15 residues. The CDR3 DNA, read in part, is TGCGCCAGCAGCCCCGTGACTAGCCCTACAGATACG. Residues: CASSPVTSPTDT. The entire CDR3 is CASSPVTSPTDTQYF.

This clone was seen repeatedly, ten times or more. The DNA ends 3 residues before the CDR3 does, and the rest of the CDR3 is filled in from the germline J gene. This chain uses TRBV29-1 with TRBJ1-2, with 9 nucleotides matching TRBD1. V trimming: 8 bases; J trimming: 7 bases; junction bases outside the gene matches: 11. CDR1 and CDR2 from the germline V gene are SQVTM and ANQGSEA. This CDR3 comprises 13 residues. Incomplete CDR3 DNA: TGCAGCATCTCGGACAGGGGTGAGAGTGGC. This encodes CSISDRGESG. The CDR3 reads in full as CSISDRGESGYTF.

Only a few counts were recorded for this clone. Read coverage stops 3 residues before the CDR3 terminus; the germline J gene supplies the remainder. The chain is built from TRBV19 and TRBJ2-2; D possibly corresponds to TRBD2 (6 bases). The CDR3 runs 13 residues. Germline V gene sequence: CDR1 LNHDA, CDR2 SQIVND (reference sequence). CDR3 DNA (partial): TGTGCCAGTAGCGGACCCGGCGGGGAAAAG. As protein: CASSGPGGEK. The entire CDR3 sequence reads CASSGPGGEKLFF.

Ten or more counts support this clone. The read terminates 3 residues before the CDR3 end, so the remaining end is supplied by the germline J gene. The chain couples TRBV7-9 to TRBJ1-3; TRBD1 agrees at 8 bases. CDR3 length equals 13 residues. Trimming cost V 3 bases and J 6 bases; bases outside gene matches: 1. The germline gives CDR1 SEHNR, CDR2 FQNEAQ (reference sequence). The sequenced CDR3 bases are TGTGCCAGCAGCTTGACAGGGGTAAACACC. Protein sequence: CASSLTGVNT. The full-length CDR3 reads as CASSLTGVNTIYF.

This clone was counted many times. The read halts 3 residues ahead of the CDR3 end, with the missing end drawn from the germline J gene. The chain recombines TRBV20-1 with TRBJ1-5; 8 bases map to TRBD1. CDR1 and CDR2 (germline): DFQATT, SNEGSKA (reference sequence). The V gene end was trimmed by 6 bases and the J gene end by 7 bases; junction bases not matched to a gene: 8. There are 13 residues in the CDR3. The CDR3 DNA, read in part, is TGCAGTGCGAAGACAGGGGTACGGCAGCCC. Translating gives CSAKTGVRQP. The CDR3 as a whole reads CSAKTGVRQPQHF.

This clone was seen repeatedly, ten times or more. The CDR3 here is CASSLGPQGLANYGYTF. CDR3 DNA (partial): TGCGCCAGCAGCTTGGGACCTCAGGGGCTAGCTAACTATGGC. The rearrangement links TRBV5-1 to TRBJ1-2, with TRBD1 as a possible D gene (6 bases). The read terminates 3 residues before the CDR3 end, so the remaining end is supplied by the germline J gene. V was clipped by 0 bases and J by 0 bases, with 15 bases between them. The CDR3 has 17 residues. Germline V gene data show CDR1 as SGHRS and CDR2 as YFSETQ.

This clone was recorded a few times. The CDR3 end is not reached by the read, which stops 3 residues before it; the germline J gene fills it in. The V and J genes are TRBV30 and TRBJ1-1; no clear D gene. The CDR3 loop spans 12 amino acids. Germline CDR1 and CDR2: GTSNPN and SVGIG (reference sequence). CDR3 sequence reads: CAWRTFDTGAFF. Partial CDR3 DNA: TGTGCCTGGAGAACTTTCGACACGGGG.

This clone was seen ten or more times. The DNA ends 3 residues before the CDR3 does, and the rest of the CDR3 is filled in from the germline J gene. The chain joins TRBV5-4 to TRBJ1-6; tentative D call: TRBD1 (5 bases). CDR3 length: 15 residues. Germline lookup yields CDR1 SGHNT and CDR2 YYREEE (reference sequence). V lost 0 bases to trimming and J lost 10 bases, with 14 bases between them. The CDR3 here is CASSLGGGALSPLHF. The part of the CDR3 DNA that was read is TGTGCCAGCAGCTTGGGTGGAGGGGCGCTCTCACCC.

The CDR3 is CASSPTDRERQPQHF. The CDR3 DNA, read in part, is TGTGCCAGCAGCCCCACGGACAGGGAGCGACAGCCC. This chain uses TRBV5-5 with TRBJ1-5, with TRBD1 matching over 8 bases. The read ends 3 residues early relative to the CDR3; the germline J gene fills the gap. This CDR3 spans 15 amino acids. The germline CDR1 and CDR2 sequences are SGHKS and YYEKEE (reference sequence). V gave up 4 bases and J gave up 7 bases; unmatched junction bases: 10.

This clone was counted ten times or more. Sequencing ends 3 residues short of the CDR3 end; the germline J gene provides the rest. The chain is built from TRBV6-2 or TRBV6-3 and TRBJ1-6; D not certain. CDR1 MNHEY and CDR2 SVGEGT come from the germline V gene. The ends were cut back, 5 bases at V and 7 bases at J, with 12 bases in the middle. This CDR3 has 14 amino acids. The sequenced part of the CDR3 DNA is TGTGCCAGCAGTACCACTATGCAAAATTCACCC. As protein: CASSTTMQNSP. From start to end, the CDR3 is CASSTTMQNSPLHF.

This clone was seen many times. The CDR3 end falls 3 residues outside the read, so it is completed with the germline J gene. The chain recombines TRBV7-6 with TRBJ2-3; 9 bases line up with TRBD2. Germline V lookup: CDR1 SGHVS, CDR2 FNYEAQ. Germline trimming cut 1 base from V and 1 base from J; bases unmatched to any gene: 0. The CDR3 covers 15 residues. The sequenced part of the CDR3 DNA is TGTGCCAGCAGCTTAGGGACTAGCGGCACAGATACG. It is translated as CASSLGTSGTDT. The entire CDR3 is CASSLGTSGTDTQYF. Using reference TRBV7-6 and TRBJ2-3 for the parts outside the CDR3, the full variable domain is GAGVSQSPRYKVTKRGQDVALRCDPISGHVSLYWYRQALGQGPEFLTYFNYEAQQDKSGLPNDRFSAERPEGSISTLTIQRTEQRDSAMYRCASSLGTSGTDTQYFGPGTRLTVL.

This clone was counted at least ten times. The read finishes 3 residues shy of the CDR3 end, and the germline J gene is used to complete it. The chain employs TRBV20-1 and TRBJ2-2; D is ambiguous. The CDR3 has 13 amino acids. The germline CDR1 and CDR2 sequences are DFQATT and SNEGSKA (reference sequence). V lost 6 bases to trimming and J lost 1 base, with 9 bases between them. The CDR3 sequence is CSALRQNTGELFF. The part of the CDR3 DNA that was read is TGCAGTGCCCTTAGACAGAACACCGGGGAG.

This clone was seen many times. The read halts 3 residues ahead of the CDR3 end, with the missing end drawn from the germline J gene. The chain couples TRBV18 to TRBJ2-5; the match to TRBD1 covers 8 bases. The CDR3 spans 15 residues. CDR1 is KGHSH and CDR2 is LQKENI in the germline V gene. After removal of 4 bases from V and 1 base from J, the junction contained 5 bases not matched to a gene. The CDR3 spells CASSRDTGGQETQYF. The sequenced part of the CDR3 DNA is TGTGCCAGCTCACGAGATACAGGGGGCCAAGAGACC. Using reference TRBV18 and TRBJ2-5 for the parts outside the CDR3, the full variable domain is NAGVMQNPRHLVRRRGQEARLRCSPMKGHSHVYWYRQLPEEGLKFMVYLQKENIIDESGMPKERFSAEFPKEGPSILRIQQVVRGDSAAYFCASSRDTGGQETQYFGPGTRLLVL.

This clone was counted at least ten times. The read ends 3 residues before the CDR3 terminus; that terminus is restored from the germline J gene. The rearrangement uses TRBV12-5 and TRBJ2-5, with TRBD1 identical over 9 bases. Germline V gene lookup returns CDR1 LGHNT and CDR2 FRNRAP. CDR3 size: 14 residues. V gave up 7 bases and J gave up 5 bases; unmatched junction bases: 8. CDR3 sequence: CASASGTGSETQYF. The CDR3 bases that were read are TGTGCTAGTGCCTCCGGGACAGGGAGCGAGACC. The whole variable domain, remainder taken from reference TRBV12-5 and TRBJ2-5, is DARVTQTPRHKVTEMGQEVTMRCQPILGHNTVFWYRQTMMQGLELLAYFRNRAPLDDSGMPKDRFSAEMPDATLATLKIQPSEPRDSAVYFCASASGTGSETQYFGPGTRLLVL.

This clone was found many times. The read comes to an end 3 residues before the CDR3 does, leaving the germline J gene to fill in the end. The V gene is TRBV6-1, the J gene TRBJ1-5; no clear D. CDR3 size: 15 residues. Per germline, CDR1 MNHNS and CDR2 SASEGT. The V end was cut by 0 bases, the J end by 4 bases, with 10 bases between. The covered CDR3 bases are TGTGCCAGCAGTGAAGCGGCGGGCGGGAATCAGCCC. Translating gives CASSEAAGGNQP. The CDR3 as a whole reads CASSEAAGGNQPQHF.

In regard to this clone: The read terminates 3 residues ahead of where the CDR3 ends, so the germline J gene completes it. The chain has TRBV23-1 and TRBJ1-1; D not resolved. TRBV23-1 is identified as an open reading frame with a role that is uncertain. Trimming shortened V by 0 bases and J by 6 bases, and 5 bases separated the two germline ends. The CDR3 runs to 12 residues. CDR3: CASSQSGSEAFF. CDR3 DNA, as far as it was read: TGCGCCAGCAGTCAATCAGGGTCTGAA.

This clone was counted ten times or more. The read halts 3 residues ahead of the CDR3 end, with the missing end drawn from the germline J gene. V usage is TRBV29-1 and J usage is TRBJ1-2; 9 bases map to TRBD1. Looked up from germline, CDR1 is SQVTM and CDR2 is ANQGSEA. With 5 bases clipped from V and 4 bases from J, the junction kept 5 bases outside the gene matches. The CDR3 consists of 13 residues. The CDR3 is CSVLQGAGYGYTF. The CDR3 DNA, read in part, is TGCAGCGTTCTACAGGGGGCCGGCTATGGC.